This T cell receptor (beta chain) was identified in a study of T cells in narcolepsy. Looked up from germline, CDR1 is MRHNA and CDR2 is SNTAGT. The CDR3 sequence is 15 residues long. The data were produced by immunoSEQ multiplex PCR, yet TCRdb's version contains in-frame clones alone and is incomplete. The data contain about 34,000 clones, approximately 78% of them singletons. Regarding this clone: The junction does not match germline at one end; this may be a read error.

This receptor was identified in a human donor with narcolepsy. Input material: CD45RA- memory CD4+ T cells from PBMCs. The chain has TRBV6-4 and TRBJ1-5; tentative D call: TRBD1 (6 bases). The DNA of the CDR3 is TGTGCCATCAGTGCCACCGGGACAAACAATCAGCCCCAGCATTTT. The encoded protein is CAISATGTNNQPQHF.